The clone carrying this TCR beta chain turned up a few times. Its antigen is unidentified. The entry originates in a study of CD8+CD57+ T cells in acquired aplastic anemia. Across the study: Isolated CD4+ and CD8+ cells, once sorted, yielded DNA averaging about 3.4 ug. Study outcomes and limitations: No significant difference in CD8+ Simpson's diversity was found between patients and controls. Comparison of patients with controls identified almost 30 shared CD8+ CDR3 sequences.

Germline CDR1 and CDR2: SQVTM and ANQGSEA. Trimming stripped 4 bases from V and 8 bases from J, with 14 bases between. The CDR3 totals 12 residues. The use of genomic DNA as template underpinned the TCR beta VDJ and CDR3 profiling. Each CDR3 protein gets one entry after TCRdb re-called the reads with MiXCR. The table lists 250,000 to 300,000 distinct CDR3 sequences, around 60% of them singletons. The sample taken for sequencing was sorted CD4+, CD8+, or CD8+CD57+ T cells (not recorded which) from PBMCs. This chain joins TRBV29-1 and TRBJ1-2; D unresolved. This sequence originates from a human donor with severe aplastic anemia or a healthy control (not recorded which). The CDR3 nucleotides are TGCAGCGTTGGGCCAACCCTGCAAGGCTACACCTTC. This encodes CSVGPTLQGYTF.